The 14 T cell receptor beta chains presented below share a single source sample, sequenced in a study of blood T cell repertoires in COVID-19. The data were produced by immunoSEQ multiplex PCR, yet TCRdb's version contains in-frame clones alone and is incomplete. In the table there are about 250,000 clones, roughly 90% of which are singletons. Sequencing input: peripheral blood. These receptors all come from a middle-aged woman who had recovered from COVID-19.

The chain uses TRBV7-6 and TRBJ2-2, with 7 bases that match TRBD1. The CDR3 runs 15 residues. After removal of 5 bases from V and 1 base from J, the junction contained 4 bases not matched to a gene. The germline V gene has CDR1 SGHVS and CDR2 FNYEAQ. The CDR3: CASSPRGKNTGELFF. CDR3 coding DNA: TGTGCCAGCAGCCCCAGGGGGAAGAACACCGGGGAGCTGTTTTTT. The whole variable domain, remainder taken from reference TRBV7-6 and TRBJ2-2, is GAGVSQSPRYKVTKRGQDVALRCDPISGHVSLYWYRQALGQGPEFLTYFNYEAQQDKSGLPNDRFSAERPEGSISTLTIQRTEQRDSAMYRCASSPRGKNTGELFFGEGSRLTVL.

The chain recombines TRBV19 with TRBJ2-5; the D is unclear. V was shortened by 6 bases and J by 3 bases, with 11 bases between the two germline ends. This CDR3 contains 13 residues. The germline V gene has CDR1 LNHDA and CDR2 SQIVND (reference sequence). The CDR3 is CASSAAGEETQYF. In DNA, the CDR3 is TGTGCCAGTAGCGCGGCCGGAGAAGAGACCCAGTACTTC.

This chain uses TRBV6-5 with TRBJ2-5; D gene ambiguous. Per the germline V gene, CDR1 is MNHEY and CDR2 is SVGAGI. This CDR3 is 11 amino acids long. V dropped 7 bases and J dropped 8 bases, with 11 bases sitting between them. In nucleotides, the CDR3 is TGTGCCAGCATGGCCCGCGGAACCCAGTACTTC. Its protein is CASMARGTQYF.

J is TRBJ2-6 and V is TRBV30; 7 positions match TRBD1. Germline CDR1 GTSNPN, CDR2 SVGIG (reference sequence). J lost 0 bases, V lost 0 bases, and 14 bases had no gene match. The CDR3 is made up of 20 amino acids. The CDR3 loop reads CAWSVLWDSKKSSGANVLTF. CDR3 bases: TGTGCCTGGAGTGTTTTGTGGGACAGCAAAAAGTCCTCTGGGGCCAACGTCCTGACTTTC.

The rearrangement links TRBV27 to TRBJ2-3, with TRBD2 matching over 8 bases. This CDR3 comprises 15 residues. The germline V gene has CDR1 MNHEY and CDR2 SMNVEV (reference sequence). V shed 5 bases and J 2 bases; nucleotides not matched to a gene: 6. CDR3 loop: CASSNGGRTTDTQYF. CDR3 bases: TGTGCCAGCAGTAATGGCGGGAGGACCACAGATACGCAGTATTTT.

V and J are TRBV19 and TRBJ2-1; TRBD2 aligns across 12 bases. Looked up from germline, CDR1 is LNHDA and CDR2 is SQIVND (reference sequence). This CDR3 is 18 amino acids long. V was clipped by 6 bases and J by 0 bases; unmatched bases: 9. The CDR3 loop is CASRGPSGREGSYNEQFF. As DNA, the CDR3 is TGTGCCAGTAGAGGGCCTAGCGGGAGGGAAGGCTCCTACAATGAGCAGTTCTTC.

The chain links TRBV9 to TRBJ2-3; D is perhaps TRBD2 (6 bases). Germline V gene lookup returns CDR1 SGDLS and CDR2 YYNGEE. V dropped 4 bases and J dropped 5 bases, with 23 bases sitting between them. The CDR3 contains 17 residues. The CDR3 is CASSPHPATGERDTQYF. The CDR3 region has the DNA TGTGCCAGCAGCCCCCATCCCGCGACGGGGGAACGAGATACGCAGTATTTT.

This clone is a singleton in its sample. This chain joins TRBV18 and TRBJ2-1; 7 nucleotides match TRBD1. The V gene end was trimmed by 4 bases and the J gene end by 4 bases; junction bases not matched to a gene: 7. The CDR3 runs 15 residues. Per germline, CDR1 KGHSH and CDR2 LQKENI. CDR3 in amino acids: CASSQSTGNYNEQFF. CDR3 coding DNA: TGTGCCAGCTCACAATCGACAGGGAATTACAATGAGCAGTTCTTC.

The CDR3 bases are TGCGCCAGCAGCCAGGGCAGGGCCGTCGATACGCAGTATTTT. It is translated as CASSQGRAVDTQYF. This chain joins TRBV4-1 and TRBJ2-3; D perhaps matches TRBD1 (5 bases). The CDR3 contains 14 residues. Trimming took off 3 bases at V and 6 bases at J, with 13 bases between the two ends. Germline CDR1 is MGHRA and CDR2 is YSYEKL.

The genes are TRBV7-8 and TRBJ1-1; 7 bases fit TRBD1. The CDR3 is 14 amino acids. V lost 1 base to trimming and J lost 5 bases; unmatched junction nucleotides: 4. Looked up from germline, CDR1 is SGHVS and CDR2 is FQNEAQ. The CDR3 region has the DNA TGTGCCAGCAGCTTAGAGACAGGGTGGACTGAAGCTTTCTTT. Its translation: CASSLETGWTEAFF. Full variable domain (outside the CDR3, taken from reference TRBV7-8 and TRBJ1-1): GAGVSQSPRYKVAKRGQDVALRCDPISGHVSLFWYQQALGQGPEFLTYFQNEAQLDKSGLPSDRFFAERPEGSVSTLKIQRTQQEDSAVYLCASSLETGWTEAFFGQGTRLTVV.

The chain joins TRBV9 to TRBJ2-7, with 10 nucleotides matching TRBD2. V lost 2 bases to trimming and J lost 4 bases; unmatched junction nucleotides: 0. The CDR3 is 13 residues long. Germline CDR1 is SGDLS and CDR2 is YYNGEE. The CDR3 DNA is TGTGCCAGCAGCGTGACTAGCGGGTACGAGCAGTACTTC. Protein product: CASSVTSGYEQYF.

The J gene is TRBJ2-1, the V gene TRBV5-1, with TRBD2 identical over 7 bases. Germline V lookup: CDR1 SGHRS, CDR2 YFSETQ. Trimming cost V 2 bases and J 7 bases; bases outside gene matches: 3. The CDR3 runs 13 residues. This chain's CDR3 is CASSLSGENEQFF. In nucleotides, the CDR3 is TGCGCCAGCAGCTTAAGCGGGGAAAATGAGCAGTTCTTC.

Only one count was recorded for this clone. The gene calls are TRBV30 and TRBJ1-4; D is unclear. This CDR3 contains 13 residues. The V end was cut by 2 bases, the J end by 8 bases, with 12 bases between. Germline lookup yields CDR1 GTSNPN and CDR2 SVGIG (reference sequence). The CDR3 coding sequence is TGTGCCTGGAGTCCTTTCGTGGAGGAAAAACTGTTTTTT. Amino acid sequence: CAWSPFVEEKLFF.

There are a few counts of this clone. This chain joins TRBV27 and TRBJ2-7, with 9 nucleotides matching TRBD1. The germline V gene has CDR1 MNHEY and CDR2 SMNVEV (reference sequence). Trimming cost V 2 bases and J 6 bases; bases outside gene matches: 8. The CDR3 runs to 15 residues. The CDR3 is CASSLSGTGISEQYF. CDR3 in DNA: TGTGCCAGCAGTTTAAGCGGGACAGGGATCTCCGAGCAGTACTTC.